The rows below give T cell receptor beta chains drawn from one sample of a study of response to subunit inactivated influenza vaccine. TCRdb reanalysed the RT-PCR reads using MiXCR and keeps one entry per CDR3 protein. This table holds hundreds of thousands of distinct CDR3 sequences, approximately 14% found once. The sample here was PBMCs from blood, taken 11 to 12 days after vaccination. These receptors were collected from a man in his fifties who received an inactivated influenza vaccine. Each CDR3 is given with its conserved first and last residue. The D gene is left open where the match is weak. The listing skips clone size in some rows; elsewhere it reads once, few, many or a size class.

size	V	J	D	CDR3	DNA
few	TRBV7-9	TRBJ2-7	NA	CASSYPGATSSYEQYF	TGTGCCAGCAGCTACCCAGGGGCCACAAGCTCCTACGAGCAGTACTTC
NA	TRBV6-5	TRBJ2-7	TRBD2	CASSYSGGVLSYEQYF	TGTGCCAGCAGTTACTCGGGAGGGGTCCTATCCTACGAGCAGTACTTC
few	TRBV7-8	TRBJ2-2	NA	CASSERFHSITGELFF	TGTGCCAGCAGCGAGCGCTTTCATTCCATAACCGGGGAGCTGTTTTTT
few	TRBV6-2/TRBV6-3	TRBJ2-1	TRBD2	CASWTSGEGNEQFF	TGTGCCAGCTGGACTAGCGGGGAGGGCAATGAGCAGTTCTTC
NA	TRBV7-9	TRBJ2-5	NA	CASSFALGLGQETQYF	TGTGCCAGCAGCTTTGCCTTGGGGTTGGGGCAAGAGACCCAGTACTTC
few	TRBV5-1	TRBJ1-1	NA	CASSLPGGRRNTEAFF	TGCGCCAGCAGCTTGCCGGGGGGCCGAAGGAACACTGAAGCTTTCTTT
many	TRBV10-3	TRBJ2-2	TRBD2	CATKDPGLAGANTGELFF	TGTGCCACGAAAGATCCGGGACTAGCGGGAGCAAACACCGGGGAGCTGTTTTTT
NA	TRBV3-1	TRBJ2-1	NA	CASSPVGSGPEQFF	TGTGCCAGCAGCCCAGTGGGTTCGGGTCCTGAGCAGTTCTTC
few	TRBV27	TRBJ2-3	TRBD1	CASSLTGTGAADTQYF	TGTGCCAGCAGTTTGACCGGGACAGGCGCTGCAGATACGCAGTATTTT
NA	TRBV12-3/TRBV12-4	TRBJ2-1	TRBD2	CASSLEGLADNEQFF	TGTGCCAGCAGTTTAGAGGGACTAGCGGACAATGAGCAGTTCTTC
NA	TRBV28	TRBJ2-7	TRBD1	CATKTPGTGSYEQYF	TGTGCCACCAAAACTCCCGGGACAGGGTCCTACGAGCAGTACTTC
NA	TRBV7-2	TRBJ2-7	NA	CASSLAGRPNPEQYF	TGTGCCAGCAGCTTAGCTGGACGGCCCAACCCAGAGCAGTACTTC
many	TRBV15	TRBJ1-4	NA	CATKGQKLFF	TGTGCCACCAAAGGACAGAAACTGTTTTTT
NA	TRBV7-8	TRBJ2-2	NA	CASSLAFFGTGELFF	TGTGCCAGCAGCTTAGCATTTTTTGGCACCGGGGAGCTGTTTTTT
many	TRBV5-1	TRBJ2-3	TRBD1	CASSLVGQGGADTQYF	TGCGCCAGCAGCTTGGTCGGACAGGGGGGCGCAGATACGCAGTATTTT
NA	TRBV6-1	TRBJ2-5	TRBD2	CASRLASGRETQYF	TGTGCCAGCCGATTGGCTAGCGGGAGGGAGACCCAGTACTTC
NA	TRBV7-9	TRBJ2-1	NA	CASSLAALVLDEQFF	TGTGCCAGCAGCTTAGCAGCTCTCGTCCTGGATGAGCAGTTCTTC
NA	TRBV11-2	TRBJ2-6	NA	CASSLSGLLWANVLTF	TGTGCCAGCAGCTTGAGTGGGTTACTTTGGGCCAACGTCCTGACTTTC
NA	TRBV7-9	TRBJ1-6	NA	CASRPWDSPLHF	TGTGCCAGCAGACCGTGGGACTCACCCCTCCACTTT
many	TRBV12-3/TRBV12-4	TRBJ2-7	TRBD2	CASSLAGAYEQYF	TGTGCCAGCAGTCTCGCGGGGGCCTACGAGCAGTACTTC
many	TRBV5-4	TRBJ2-5	NA	CASSLRNSQETQYF	TGTGCCAGCAGCTTGCGGAACAGTCAAGAGACCCAGTACTTC
NA	TRBV29-1	TRBJ1-5	NA	CSVIDETGNQPQHF	TGCAGCGTTATTGACGAAACGGGGAATCAGCCCCAGCATTTT
NA	TRBV7-6	TRBJ2-1	TRBD1	CASSSGQGSLNKQFF	TGTGCCAGCAGCTCGGGACAGGGTAGCCTCAATAAGCAGTTCTTC
few	TRBV12-3/TRBV12-4	TRBJ2-7	TRBD1	CASSVGQGKYEQYF	TGTGCCAGCAGTGTGGGACAGGGGAAATACGAGCAGTACTTC
few	TRBV30	TRBJ1-1	TRBD1	CAFSGTGNTEAFF	TGTGCCTTCTCCGGGACAGGGAACACTGAAGCTTTCTTT
few	TRBV18	TRBJ2-1	TRBD2	CASSPWGTSVYNEQFF	TGTGCCAGCTCACCATGGGGGACTAGCGTCTACAATGAGCAGTTCTTC
NA	TRBV20-1	TRBJ2-7	TRBD1	CSASTGQGVHEQYF	TGCAGTGCTAGCACCGGACAGGGGGTTCACGAGCAGTACTTC